Below are 24 T cell receptor beta chains sequenced from a single sample in a study of T cells in Graves' hyperthyroidism and ophthalmopathy. Amplification of TCR beta CDR3 regions used RNA as the template. TCR CDR3 underwent first-round RT-PCR with the HTBI primer set. TCRdb redid the calling of the multiplex PCR reads with MiXCR, one entry per CDR3 protein. In the table there are around 300,000 distinct CDR3 sequences, about 20% of which are singletons. The source material was blood. The origin of the receptors is a man aged 25 to 40 with Graves' ophthalmopathy.

The rearrangement uses TRBV19 and TRBJ1-2; D is unresolved. Between the trimmed V and J ends, which lost 9 bases and 4 bases, there was a span of 18 bases. Germline CDR1 reads LNHDA; CDR2 reads SQIVND (reference sequence). The CDR3 has 14 residues. The CDR3 spells CASAPGRTRYGYTF. DNA for the CDR3: TGTGCCAGCGCCCCGGGCAGGACGCGCTATGGCTACACCTTC.

In this sample, this clonotype turned up many times. J is TRBJ2-7 and V is TRBV10-1, with 9 bases matching TRBD1. This CDR3 has 15 residues. V dropped 2 bases and J dropped 4; count of bases not matched to a gene: 6. Germline values: CDR1 WNHNN, CDR2 SYGVQD (reference sequence). CDR3 protein: CASSEGTGLGYEQYF. The CDR3 DNA follows: TGCGCCAGCAGTGAGGGGACAGGGCTTGGGTACGAGCAGTACTTC.

This clonotype was detected only a few times. J is TRBJ1-5 and V is TRBV2; the match to TRBD1 covers 7 bases. CDR1 and CDR2 (germline): SNHLY, FYNNEI. V shed 8 bases and J 4 bases; nucleotides not matched to a gene: 5. The CDR3 has 13 amino acids. CDR3 sequence reads: CASLRDRNQPQHF. Here the CDR3 DNA reads TGTGCCAGCCTCCGGGACAGAAATCAGCCCCAGCATTTT.

The table lists this clonotype with a few counts. CDR3 DNA: TGTGCCAGCAGCGCGCAATCCGGGACAGGACTGAGGGAGCAGTTCTTC. Its translation: CASSAQSGTGLREQFF. The chain uses TRBV5-6 and TRBJ2-1; 8 bases align to TRBD1. With 4 bases clipped from V and 10 bases from J, the junction kept 16 bases outside the gene matches. This CDR3 has 16 amino acids. Germline V gene sequence: CDR1 SGHDT, CDR2 YYEEEE. The variable domain in full, completed from reference TRBV5-6 and TRBJ2-1, reads DAGVTQSPTHLIKTRGQQVTLRCSPKSGHDTVSWYQQALGQGPQFIFQYYEEEERQRGNFPDRFSGHQFPNYSSELNVNALLLGDSALYLCASSAQSGTGLREQFFGPGTRLTVL.

The chain couples TRBV11-3 to TRBJ1-1; no reliable D call. This CDR3 has 12 amino acids. V was cut by 0 bases and J by 5 bases, with 4 bases left in between. Germline lookup yields CDR1 SGHNT and CDR2 YENEEA. CDR3 protein: CASSLDTTEAFF. Written as DNA, the CDR3 is TGTGCCAGCAGCTTAGATACGACTGAAGCTTTCTTT.

This clonotype was counted ten times or more. CDR3: CASSLSRNTEAFF. CDR3 nucleotides: TGTGCCAGCAGCTTGAGCAGAAACACTGAAGCTTTCTTT. This chain links TRBV7-2 with TRBJ1-1; no firm D call. Trimming stripped 3 bases from V and 2 bases from J, with 7 bases between. The germline V gene has CDR1 SGHTA and CDR2 FQGNSA. The length of the CDR3 is 13 residues. Using reference TRBV7-2 and TRBJ1-1 for the parts outside the CDR3, the full variable domain is GAGVSQSPSNKVTEKGKDVELRCDPISGHTALYWYRQSLGQGLEFLIYFQGNSAPDKSGLPSDRFSAERTGGSVSTLTIQRTQQEDSAVYLCASSLSRNTEAFFGQGTRLTVV.

The chain employs TRBV12-3 or TRBV12-4 and TRBJ1-5; tentatively, D is TRBD1 (5 bases). The CDR3 covers 16 residues. V was clipped by 6 bases and J by 0 bases, with 15 bases between them. CDR3 region: CASRTLGGYSNQPQHF. The CDR3 DNA reads TGTGCCAGCAGAACTTTGGGGGGATATAGCAATCAGCCCCAGCATTTT.

This clonotype was recorded many times. The chain links TRBV24-1 to TRBJ2-5; 11 bases agree with TRBD1. V shed 1 base and J 5 bases; nucleotides not matched to a gene: 8. The CDR3 has 17 residues. Germline V lookup: CDR1 KGHDR, CDR2 SFDVKD. The CDR3: CATSDLGDRGDLETQYF. The CDR3 nucleotides are TGTGCCACCAGTGATTTAGGGGACAGGGGGGATTTGGAGACCCAGTACTTC.

Of note for this clonotype: Its ends do not fully match the called genes, so a read error is possible. The chain links TRBV5-1 to TRBJ1-1, with D unclear. The CDR3 is 13 amino acids. The germline gives CDR1 SGHRS, CDR2 YFSETQ. The CDR3 region is CASRLTLNTEAFF. The CDR3 coding sequence is TGCGCCAGCCGCTTGACCCTGAACACTGAAGCTTTCTTT.

This clonotype has at least ten counts. The genes are TRBV3-1 and TRBJ2-7; 10 nucleotides line up with TRBD1. Germline CDR1 and CDR2: LGHDT and YNNKEL (reference sequence). Germline trimming cut 4 bases from V and 6 bases from J; bases unmatched to any gene: 9. This CDR3 comprises 15 residues. For the CDR3, the DNA is TGTGCCAGCAGCCGACAGACAGGGGGCGGGAGCGAGCAGTACTTC. Protein sequence: CASSRQTGGGSEQYF.

This clonotype turned up a few times. The chain combines TRBV19 with TRBJ2-7; D is perhaps TRBD1 or TRBD2 (6 bases each). CDR1 is LNHDA, CDR2 SQIVND, per germline (reference sequence). The CDR3 contains 15 residues. Between the trimmed V and J ends, which lost 4 bases and 5 bases, there was a span of 18 bases. CDR3 DNA: TGTGCCAGTAGTAGTATGGAGGGGGAGGTGAACGAGCAGTACTTC. Translation: CASSSMEGEVNEQYF.

This clonotype has at least ten counts. The V and J genes are TRBV7-8 and TRBJ2-7; 8 nucleotides align to TRBD2. V lost 1 base and J lost 2; bases outside the gene matches: 10. This CDR3 has 17 residues. Looked up from germline, CDR1 is SGHVS and CDR2 is FQNEAQ. The CDR3 spells CASSLVLSGRGTYEQYF. As DNA, the CDR3 is TGTGCCAGCAGCTTAGTCTTAAGCGGGAGAGGGACCTACGAGCAGTACTTC.

CDR3: CAWSVGGYQPQHF. The CDR3 DNA sequence: TGTGCCTGGAGTGTGGGCGGCTATCAGCCCCAGCATTTT. The J gene is TRBJ1-5, the V gene TRBV30; D is unclear. The CDR3 consists of 13 residues. Germline CDR1 and CDR2: GTSNPN and SVGIG (reference sequence). Deletions cut 0 bases from V and 5 bases from J, with 8 bases between.

The J gene is TRBJ1-2, the V gene TRBV5-1; 10 nucleotides align to TRBD1. CDR1 is SGHRS, CDR2 YFSETQ, per germline. This CDR3 spans 13 amino acids. V trimming: 3 bases; J trimming: 8 bases; junction bases outside the gene matches: 4. For the CDR3, the DNA is TGCGCCAGCAGCTGGGGACAGGGGATGGGCTACACCTTC. Encoded protein: CASSWGQGMGYTF.

The V call is TRBV11-1, the J call TRBJ2-1; 13 bases align to TRBD2. Germline V gene sequence: CDR1 SGHAT, CDR2 FQDESV (reference sequence). CDR3 length: 15 residues. Trimming removed 6 bases from V and 10 bases from J; junction bases left unmatched: 9. In nucleotides, the CDR3 is TGTGCCAGCAGTAAAATACTAGCGGGGGGGGAAGAGCAGTTCTTC. The encoded protein is CASSKILAGGEEQFF. Using reference TRBV11-1 and TRBJ2-1 for the parts outside the CDR3, the full variable domain is EAEVAQSPRYKITEKSQAVAFWCDPISGHATLYWYRQILGQGPELLVQFQDESVVDDSQLPKDRFSAERLKGVDSTLKIQPAELGDSAMYLCASSKILAGGEEQFFGPGTRLTVL.

This clonotype was seen many times. V is TRBV3-1 and J is TRBJ2-5; the D is unclear. Looked up from germline, CDR1 is LGHDT and CDR2 is YNNKEL (reference sequence). This CDR3 is built from 13 residues. The V end was cut by 8 bases, the J end by 5 bases, with 15 bases between. The CDR3 protein is CASRLNSGETQYF. Written as DNA, the CDR3 is TGTGCCAGCCGATTGAATTCTGGGGAGACCCAGTACTTC.

This clonotype was seen many times. The rearrangement links TRBV2 to TRBJ1-2; no clear D. The CDR3 covers 13 residues. The V gene lost 0 bases and the J gene lost 3 bases, with 5 bases spanning the gap. The germline V gene has CDR1 SNHLY and CDR2 FYNNEI. The CDR3 nucleotides read TGTGCCAGCAGTGAAGCGCGGGACTATGGCTACACCTTC. Translating it yields CASSEARDYGYTF. Based on the CDR3 plus reference TRBV2 and TRBJ1-2, the full variable domain is EPEVTQTPSHQVTQMGQEVILRCVPISNHLYFYWYRQILGQKVEFLVSFYNNEISEKSEIFDDQFSVERPDGSNFTLKIRSTKLEDSAMYFCASSEARDYGYTFGSGTRLTVV.

The rearrangement uses TRBV19 and TRBJ1-3; D gene unclear. This CDR3 has 13 residues. CDR1 LNHDA and CDR2 SQIVND come from the germline V gene (reference sequence). Trimming pared 10 bases from V and 0 bases from J, leaving 10 bases between. The CDR3 region has the DNA TGTGCCATCGGGAGTCTCTCTGGAAACACCATATATTTT. Its protein product is CAIGSLSGNTIYF. The entire variable domain, with the rest obtained from reference TRBV19 and TRBJ1-3, is as follows: DGGITQSPKYLFRKEGQNVTLSCEQNLNHDAMYWYRQDPGQGLRLIYYSQIVNDFQKGDIAEGYSVSREKKESFPLTVTSAQKNPTAFYLCAIGSLSGNTIYFGEGSWLTVV.

The chain joins TRBV7-9 to TRBJ2-3; TRBD1 is a possible D gene (5 bases). Trimming left V 4 bases short and J 0 bases short, with 11 bases between. CDR1 SEHNR and CDR2 FQNEAQ come from the germline V gene (reference sequence). CDR3 length: 15 amino acids. The CDR3 loop reads CASSYLQVSTDTQYF. CDR3 bases: TGTGCCAGCAGCTATTTACAGGTTAGCACAGATACGCAGTATTTT.

This chain links TRBV10-3 with TRBJ2-3; TRBD2 matches at 7 bases. The CDR3 runs to 17 residues. Germline CDR1 ENHRY, CDR2 SYGVKD. Trimming took 6 bases from V and 6 from J; bases not matched to a gene: 18. CDR3 coding DNA: TGTGCCATCAGCGACCCCGAGGGCGGGAGATCGTCCGATACGCAGTATTTT. Amino acids: CAISDPEGGRSSDTQYF.

This clonotype was found many times. This chain's CDR3 is CASGAGVRYNEQFF. The CDR3 DNA follows: TGTGCCAGCGGAGCGGGAGTTAGGTACAATGAGCAGTTCTTC. V gene TRBV2 combines with J gene TRBJ2-1; 8 nucleotides agree with TRBD2. The CDR3 has 14 residues. Per germline, CDR1 SNHLY and CDR2 FYNNEI. Trimming took 8 bases from V and 4 from J; bases not matched to a gene: 7.

The V gene is TRBV12-3 or TRBV12-4, the J gene TRBJ2-2; D remains ambiguous. The V gene lost 6 bases and the J gene lost 6 bases, with 14 bases spanning the gap. CDR3 size: 14 residues. CDR3 nucleotide sequence: TGTGCCAGCAGATACGACGTCGGGCCCGGGGAGCTGTTTTTT. This codes for CASRYDVGPGELFF.

The V gene is TRBV5-1, the J gene TRBJ1-3; a weak D match, TRBD1 (5 bases). There are 16 residues in the CDR3. CDR1 SGHRS and CDR2 YFSETQ come from the germline V gene. The V gene lost 4 bases and the J gene lost 0 bases, with 14 bases spanning the gap. The CDR3 here is CASSVGAAVSGNTIYF. CDR3 DNA sequence: TGCGCCAGCAGCGTAGGGGCAGCCGTCTCTGGAAACACCATATATTTT.

This clonotype has just a few counts. J is TRBJ2-1 and V is TRBV6-1, with TRBD1 matching 7 bases. Germline assignment: CDR1 MNHNS and CDR2 SASEGT. The V gene end was trimmed by 5 bases and the J gene end by 4 bases; junction bases not matched to a gene: 8. CDR3 length equals 15 residues. CDR3 protein: CASSRYGTVYNEQFF. DNA of the CDR3: TGTGCCAGCAGTCGGTACGGGACAGTTTACAATGAGCAGTTCTTC.